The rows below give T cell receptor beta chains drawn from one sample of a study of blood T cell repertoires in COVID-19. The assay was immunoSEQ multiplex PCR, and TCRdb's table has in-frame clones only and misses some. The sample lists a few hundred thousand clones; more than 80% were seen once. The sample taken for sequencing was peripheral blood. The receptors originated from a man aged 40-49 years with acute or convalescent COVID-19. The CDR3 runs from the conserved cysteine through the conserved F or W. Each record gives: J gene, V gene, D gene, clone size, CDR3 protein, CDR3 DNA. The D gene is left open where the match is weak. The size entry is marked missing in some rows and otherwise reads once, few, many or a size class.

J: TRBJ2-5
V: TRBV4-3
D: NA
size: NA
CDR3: CASSQGGGENLSQETQYF
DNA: TGCGCCAGCAGCCAAGGCGGAGGGGAAAACCTTTCCCAAGAGACCCAGTACTTC

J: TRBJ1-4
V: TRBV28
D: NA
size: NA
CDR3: CASSDWGRATNEKLFF
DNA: TGTGCCAGCAGTGACTGGGGCCGTGCAACTAATGAAAAACTGTTTTTT

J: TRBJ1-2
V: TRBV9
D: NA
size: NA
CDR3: CASSEGYGYTF
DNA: TGTGCCAGCAGCGAGGGGTATGGCTACACCTTC

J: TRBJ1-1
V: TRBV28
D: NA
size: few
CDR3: CASSSDGGYTEAFF
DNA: TGTGCCAGCAGTTCCGACGGGGGTTATACTGAAGCTTTCTTT

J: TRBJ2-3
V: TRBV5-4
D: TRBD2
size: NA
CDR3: CASSRLASGPSPADTQYF
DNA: TGTGCCAGCAGCAGATTGGCTAGCGGACCCTCCCCCGCAGATACGCAGTATTTT

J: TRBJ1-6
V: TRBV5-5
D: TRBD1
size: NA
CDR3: CASSFQGAENSPLHF
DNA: TGTGCCAGCAGCTTCCAGGGGGCGGAGAATTCACCCCTCCACTTT

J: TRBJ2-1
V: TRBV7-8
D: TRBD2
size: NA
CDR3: CASSSGTSGGEQFF
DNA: TGTGCCAGCAGCTCTGGGACTAGCGGGGGTGAGCAGTTCTTC

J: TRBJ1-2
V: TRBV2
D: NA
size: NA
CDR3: CASSSDTANYGYTF
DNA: TGTGCCAGCAGTTCTGACACCGCTAACTATGGCTACACCTTC

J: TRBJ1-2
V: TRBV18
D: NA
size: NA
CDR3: CASSQTTENYGYTF
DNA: TGTGCCAGCTCACAAACGACAGAGAACTATGGCTACACCTTC

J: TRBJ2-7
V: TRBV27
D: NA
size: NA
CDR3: CASKSGPRAGEQYF
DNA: TGTGCCAGCAAATCAGGCCCCAGGGCCGGTGAGCAGTACTTC

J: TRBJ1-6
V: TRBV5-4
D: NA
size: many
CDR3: CASSLDGVGEASPLHF
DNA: TGTGCCAGCAGCTTGGATGGCGTGGGAGAGGCTTCACCCCTCCACTTT

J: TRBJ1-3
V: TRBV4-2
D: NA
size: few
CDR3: CASSQSGAGNTIYF
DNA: TGTGCCAGCAGCCAGTCTGGGGCGGGAAACACCATATATTTT

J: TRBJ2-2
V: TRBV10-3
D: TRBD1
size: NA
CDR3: CAISVGTGGSAGELFF
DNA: TGTGCCATCAGTGTAGGGACAGGGGGCTCGGCCGGGGAGCTGTTTTTT

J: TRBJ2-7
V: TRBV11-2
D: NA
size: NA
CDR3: CASSLQGGQYF
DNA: TGTGCCAGCAGCTTACAGGGGGGGCAGTACTTC

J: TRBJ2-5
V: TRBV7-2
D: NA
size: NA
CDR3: CASSPGADGETQYF
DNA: TGTGCCAGCAGCCCTGGAGCGGACGGAGAGACCCAGTACTTC

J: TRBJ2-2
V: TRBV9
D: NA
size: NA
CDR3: CASSVGDSGRGRNTGELFF
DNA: TGTGCCAGCAGCGTAGGGGACAGCGGGAGAGGCCGTAACACCGGGGAGCTGTTTTTT

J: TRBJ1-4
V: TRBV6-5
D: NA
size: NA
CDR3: CASSLMSSETEKLFF
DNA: TGTGCCAGCAGTTTAATGAGTTCGGAGACGGAAAAACTGTTTTTT

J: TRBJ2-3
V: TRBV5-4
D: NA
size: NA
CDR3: CASSDGQGTDTQYF
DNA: TGTGCCAGCAGCGATGGACAAGGCACAGATACGCAGTATTTT

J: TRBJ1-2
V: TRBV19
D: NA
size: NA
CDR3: CASSILDSYGYTF
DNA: TGTGCCAGTAGTATCCTGGACAGCTATGGCTACACCTTC

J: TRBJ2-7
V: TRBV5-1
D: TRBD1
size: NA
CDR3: CASSSGDRGEPYEQYF
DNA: TGCGCCAGCAGTTCCGGGGACAGGGGGGAGCCCTACGAGCAGTACTTC

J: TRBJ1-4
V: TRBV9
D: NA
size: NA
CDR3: CASSPTGIPNEKLFF
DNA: TGTGCCAGCAGCCCCACGGGGATTCCTAATGAAAAACTGTTTTTT

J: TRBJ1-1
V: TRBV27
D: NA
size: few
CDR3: CASSLWQENTEAFF
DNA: TGTGCCAGCAGTTTATGGCAGGAGAACACTGAAGCTTTCTTT

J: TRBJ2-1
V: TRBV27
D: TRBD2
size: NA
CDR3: CASGLVGYNEQFF
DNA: TGTGCCAGTGGACTAGTGGGGTACAATGAGCAGTTCTTC

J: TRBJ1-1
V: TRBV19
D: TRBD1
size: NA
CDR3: CASSGGTGNTEAFF
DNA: TGTGCCAGTAGTGGGGGGACAGGGAACACTGAAGCTTTCTTT

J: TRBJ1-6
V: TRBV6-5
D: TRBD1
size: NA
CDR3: CASSRQGSNSPLHF
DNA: TGTGCCAGCAGCCGACAGGGTTCAAATTCACCCCTCCACTTT

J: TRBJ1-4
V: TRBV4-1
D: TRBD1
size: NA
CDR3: CASSPPGQGNEKLFF
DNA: TGCGCCAGCAGCCCCCCGGGACAGGGGAATGAAAAACTGTTTTTT

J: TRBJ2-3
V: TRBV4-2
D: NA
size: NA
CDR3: CASSQDRGGKGGTQYF
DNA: TGTGCCAGCAGCCAAGATCGGGGCGGGAAGGGAGGTACGCAGTATTTT

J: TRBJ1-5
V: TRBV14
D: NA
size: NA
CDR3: CASSQGRQPQHF
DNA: TGTGCCAGCAGCCAAGGGAGGCAGCCCCAGCATTTT

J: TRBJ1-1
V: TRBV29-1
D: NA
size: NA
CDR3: CSVEGRITEAFF
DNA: TGCAGCGTTGAGGGGCGGATCACTGAAGCTTTCTTT

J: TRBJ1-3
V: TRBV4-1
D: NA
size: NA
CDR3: CASSQQGLGNTIYF
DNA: TGCGCCAGCAGCCAACAGGGACTCGGAAACACCATATATTTT

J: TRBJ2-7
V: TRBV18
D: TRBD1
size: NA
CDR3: CASSPLTGGNEQYF
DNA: TGTGCCAGCTCACCCCTTACAGGGGGCAACGAGCAGTACTTC

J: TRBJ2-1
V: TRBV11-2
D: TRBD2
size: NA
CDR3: CASSLRASGGYIRYNEQFF
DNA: TGTGCCAGCAGCCTAAGGGCTAGCGGGGGGTATATACGGTACAATGAGCAGTTCTTC

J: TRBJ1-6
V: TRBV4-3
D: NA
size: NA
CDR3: CASSQDRQGSGSPLHF
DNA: TGCGCCAGCAGCCAAGATAGGCAGGGGTCAGGTTCACCCCTCCACTTT

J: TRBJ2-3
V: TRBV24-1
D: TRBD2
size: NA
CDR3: CATRGTDTQYF
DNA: TGTGCCACGCGGGGGACAGATACGCAGTATTTT

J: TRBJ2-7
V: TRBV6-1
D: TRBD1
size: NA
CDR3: CASSGTGPGQRDYEQYF
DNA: TGTGCCAGCAGTGGAACTGGCCCGGGACAGAGAGACTACGAGCAGTACTTC

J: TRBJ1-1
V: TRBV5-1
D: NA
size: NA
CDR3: CASSLDLEGWALAEAFF
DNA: TGCGCCAGCAGCTTGGATTTGGAGGGTTGGGCTTTGGCTGAAGCTTTCTTT

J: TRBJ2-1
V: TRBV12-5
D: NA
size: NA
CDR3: CASGPFRSSYNEQFF
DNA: TGTGCTAGTGGCCCTTTCAGAAGCTCCTACAATGAGCAGTTCTTC

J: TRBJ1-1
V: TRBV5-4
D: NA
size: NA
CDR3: CASRSGTEAFF
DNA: TGTGCCAGCAGATCAGGAACTGAAGCTTTCTTT

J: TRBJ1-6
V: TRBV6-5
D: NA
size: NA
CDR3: CASLRSYNSPLHF
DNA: TGTGCCAGCCTGAGGTCCTATAATTCACCCCTCCACTTT

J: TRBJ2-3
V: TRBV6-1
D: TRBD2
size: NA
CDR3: CASSETLAGGMDF
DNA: TGTGCCAGCAGTGAAACCCTAGCGGGGGGGATGGATTTT

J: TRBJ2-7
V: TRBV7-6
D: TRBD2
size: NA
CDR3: CASSLTWREALGYEQYF
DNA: TGTGCCAGCAGCCTTACTTGGCGGGAGGCCCTAGGGTACGAGCAGTACTTC

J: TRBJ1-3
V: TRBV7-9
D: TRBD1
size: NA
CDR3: CASSLEGGINTIYF
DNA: TGTGCCAGCAGCTTAGAAGGGGGCATAAACACCATATATTTT

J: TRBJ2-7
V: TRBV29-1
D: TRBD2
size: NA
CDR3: CSVIGTSGKSYEQYF
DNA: TGCAGCGTAATAGGGACTAGCGGGAAATCCTACGAGCAGTACTTC

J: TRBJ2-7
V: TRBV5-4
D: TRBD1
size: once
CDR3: CASTTDRAPSYEQYF
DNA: TGTGCCAGCACTACGGACAGGGCGCCCTCCTACGAGCAGTACTTC

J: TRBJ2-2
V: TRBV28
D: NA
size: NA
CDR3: CASTPPGGTGELFF
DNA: TGTGCCAGCACTCCGCCTGGCGGAACCGGGGAGCTGTTTTTT

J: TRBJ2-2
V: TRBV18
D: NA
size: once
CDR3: CASSPGTGNTGELFF
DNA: TGTGCCAGCTCACCGGGTACAGGAAACACCGGGGAGCTGTTTTTT

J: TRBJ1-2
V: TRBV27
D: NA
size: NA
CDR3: CASSLGLEGGIGEGYTF
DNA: TGTGCCAGCAGTTTGGGGTTGGAAGGAGGGATTGGTGAGGGCTACACCTTC

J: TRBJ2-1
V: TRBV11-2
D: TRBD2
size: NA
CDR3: CASSPVRTSGRRGEQFF
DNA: TGTGCCAGCAGCCCTGTCCGGACTAGCGGGAGGAGGGGTGAGCAGTTCTTC

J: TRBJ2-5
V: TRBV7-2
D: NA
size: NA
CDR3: CASSLGQTQYF
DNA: TGTGCCAGCAGCTTAGGGCAGACCCAGTACTTC

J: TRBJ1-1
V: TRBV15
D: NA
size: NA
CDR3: CATSRDAAEGTEAFF
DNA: TGTGCCACCAGCAGAGATGCCGCCGAGGGCACTGAAGCTTTCTTT

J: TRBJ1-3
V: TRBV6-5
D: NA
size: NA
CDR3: CASSYSSDSGNTIYF
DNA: TGTGCCAGCAGTTATTCATCGGACAGTGGAAACACCATATATTTT

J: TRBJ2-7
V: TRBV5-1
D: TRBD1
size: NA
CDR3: CASSGGQGASGFYEQYF
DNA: TGCGCCAGCAGCGGGGGACAGGGGGCCTCCGGTTTTTACGAGCAGTACTTC

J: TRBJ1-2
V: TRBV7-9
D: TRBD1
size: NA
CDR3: CASSEAGTGEGYTF
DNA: TGTGCCAGCAGCGAGGCCGGGACAGGGGAAGGCTACACCTTC